Described below is a single TCR beta chain sequence and its context. The table lists this clone with a count of one. Its antigen remains undetermined. No base quality information exists; no much larger clone differs at one position. The CDR3 regions of human TCRbeta chains were subjected to immunosequencing. The paper's processing steps were these. Repertoire TCRs were checked for matches against a reference library of SARS-CoV-2-specific TCRs that had been generated using the MIRA antigen-specificity platform. Breadth meant the fraction of unique TCRs that were SARS-CoV-2-associated, whereas depth meant the fraction of total T cells that were SARS-CoV-2-associated. Using the MIRA data, every spike-specific TCR was mapped to the spike region that the TCR reacted to and assigned to either a CD4 or a CD8 class. Log10-transformed breadth and depth values were compared by one-way ANOVA with Sidak's multiple comparisons tests. TCRdb took this table from immuneACCESS and kept in-frame rearrangements with V and J called. Such tables lack part of the clones; where checked against another copy, unresolved V genes explain under half of the gap, and the rest is unexplained. The DNA gave D and trimming, while V, J and clone size come from that table. This sample has around 88,000 clones in its table, and around 88% of those were observed once. The top ten constitute about a tenth of the sample.

The sample's time point label, in plain terms: baseline before first vaccination. Sample treatment or condition, as interpreted from the label and publication: meningococcal conjugate vaccine given as trial control. The vaccinee samples were drawn from two UK trials, COV001 and COV002, one of which was a single-blind randomized controlled phase 2/3 trial testing AZD1222 (ChAdOx1 nCoV-19) in healthy adults. For TCRbeta chain sequencing, PBMC samples from trial participants were taken at day 0 and at day 28 after the second dose. The sample belongs to a study of T cell responses to AZD1222 COVID-19 vaccine (dated by TCRdb to 2020 to 2022). In the study overall: TCR sequencing covered over 230 trial participants: 200 to 210 given two doses of AZD1222 and around 25 given two doses of MenACWY control vaccine. Trial participants were enrolled by age into 18-55, 56-69 and 70-plus year subgroups, with 148, 28 and 57 TCR-sequenced participants respectively.

What the work shows at the level of the full study, not this receptor alone: In the small 56-69-year group, the increase in depth fell short of significance, most likely because of low power. Because no day 14 peak-response samples were available, repertoires were characterized only after the peak T cell response. Most participants were white British and females outnumbered males, and the authors suggested that clonal diversity may have been underestimated. After two AZD1222 doses, spike-specific TCR breadth and depth were significantly higher than at day 0 and than in MenACWY recipients. Conclusions about previously exposed vaccinees are limited, since just six or seven AZD1222 recipients were seropositive for SARS-CoV-2 at baseline. The vaccine-associated CD4 TCRs covered the entire spike protein, and the dominant responses fell in regions 160-218 and 743-854. Reportedly, almost half of the unique spike-specific TCRs recognized epitopes lying outside the regions that are mutated in the B.1.351 and B.1.1.7 variants.

From its cysteine to its phenylalanine, the CDR3 spans 14 amino acids. Only the CDR3 region is kept as DNA, spanning 42 bases read in frame from base 1. Trimming takes 4 bases off V and 5 bases off J; junction bases not matched to a gene: 3. CDR1 and CDR2 (LNHDA, SQIVND) derive from the germline V gene (reference sequence). The TCR comes from an adult in good health. This specimen was peripheral blood, taken on day 0 of MenACWY control vaccination. The rearrangement joined TRBV19 to TRBJ2-2; 8 nucleotides in the junction match TRBD2. The sequenced DNA: TGTGCCAGTAGTAAGCCTAGCGGGACCGGGGAGCTGTTTTTT. Translated, this gives CASSKPSGTGELFF.